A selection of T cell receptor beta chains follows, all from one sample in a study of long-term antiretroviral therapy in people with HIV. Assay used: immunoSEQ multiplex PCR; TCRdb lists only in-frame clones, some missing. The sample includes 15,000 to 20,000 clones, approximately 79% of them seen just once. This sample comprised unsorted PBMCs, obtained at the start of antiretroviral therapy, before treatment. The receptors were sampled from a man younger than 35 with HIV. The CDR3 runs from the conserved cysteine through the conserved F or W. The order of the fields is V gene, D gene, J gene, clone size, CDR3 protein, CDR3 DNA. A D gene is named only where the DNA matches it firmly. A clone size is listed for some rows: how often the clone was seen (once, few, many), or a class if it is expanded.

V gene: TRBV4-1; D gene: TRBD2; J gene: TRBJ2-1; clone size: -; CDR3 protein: CASSQELAGVYGNEQFF; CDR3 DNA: TGCGCCAGCAGCCAAGAACTAGCGGGAGTTTATGGCAATGAGCAGTTCTTC
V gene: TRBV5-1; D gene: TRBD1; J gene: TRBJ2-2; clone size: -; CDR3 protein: CASSLGRGQSGELFF; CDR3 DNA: TGCGCCAGCAGCTTGGGCAGGGGGCAGAGCGGGGAGCTGTTTTTT
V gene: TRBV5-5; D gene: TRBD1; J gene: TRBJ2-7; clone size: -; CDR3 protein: CASSITQTGSPLEQYF; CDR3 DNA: TGTGCCAGCAGCATAACGCAGACAGGGAGCCCCCTCGAGCAGTACTTC
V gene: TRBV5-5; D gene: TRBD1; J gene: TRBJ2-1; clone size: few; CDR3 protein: CASSTLTGVGANEQFF; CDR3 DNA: TGTGCCAGCAGCACGTTGACAGGGGTTGGGGCGAATGAGCAGTTCTTC
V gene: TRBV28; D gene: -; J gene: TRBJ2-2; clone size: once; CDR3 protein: CASNSPGELFF; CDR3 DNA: TGTGCCAGCAATAGTCCCGGGGAGCTGTTTTTT
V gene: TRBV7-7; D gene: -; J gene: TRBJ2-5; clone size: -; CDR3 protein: CASSLNLQETQYF; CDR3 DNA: TGTGCTAGCAGCTTAAACCTCCAAGAGACCCAGTACTTC
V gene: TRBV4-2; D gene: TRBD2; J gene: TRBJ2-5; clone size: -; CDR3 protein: CASSHGASGMSETQYF; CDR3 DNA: TGTGCCAGCAGCCACGGAGCTAGCGGGATGTCGGAGACCCAGTACTTC
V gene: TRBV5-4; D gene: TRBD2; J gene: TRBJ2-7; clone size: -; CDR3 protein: CASSPGLASYVQYF; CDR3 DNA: TGTGCCAGCAGCCCGGGACTAGCGTCGTACGTGCAGTACTTC
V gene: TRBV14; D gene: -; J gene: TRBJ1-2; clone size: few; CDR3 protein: CASSPWTSDGYTF; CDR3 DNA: TGTGCCAGCAGCCCATGGACAAGTGATGGCTACACCTTC
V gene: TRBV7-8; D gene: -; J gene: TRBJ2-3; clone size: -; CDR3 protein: CASSLAGGEGTDTQYF; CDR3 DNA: TGTGCCAGCAGCTTAGCGGGAGGAGAAGGCACAGATACGCAGTATTTT
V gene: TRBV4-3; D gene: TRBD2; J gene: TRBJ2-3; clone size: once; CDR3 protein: CASSQGTRYTDTQYF; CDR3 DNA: TGCGCCAGCAGCCAAGGGACTAGGTACACAGATACGCAGTATTTT
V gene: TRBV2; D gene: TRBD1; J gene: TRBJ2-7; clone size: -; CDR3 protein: CASSEQGETYEQYF; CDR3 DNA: TGTGCCAGCAGTGAGCAGGGGGAAACCTACGAGCAGTACTTC
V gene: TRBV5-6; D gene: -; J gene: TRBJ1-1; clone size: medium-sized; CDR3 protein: CASSLTQNEAFF; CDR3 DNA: TGTGCCAGCAGCTTGACCCAGAATGAAGCTTTCTTT
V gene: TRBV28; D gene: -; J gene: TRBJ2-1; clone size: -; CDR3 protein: CASSFGLLTYRTNEQFF; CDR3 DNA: TGTGCCAGCAGTTTTGGATTACTTACGTACAGGACCAATGAGCAGTTCTTC
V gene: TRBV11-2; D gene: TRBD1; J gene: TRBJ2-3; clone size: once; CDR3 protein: CASRRQGTDTQYF; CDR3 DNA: TGTGCCAGCAGACGACAGGGTACAGATACGCAGTATTTT
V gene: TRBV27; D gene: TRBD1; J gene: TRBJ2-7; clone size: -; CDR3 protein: CASSWDRTYEQYF; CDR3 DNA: TGTGCCAGCAGTTGGGACAGGACCTACGAGCAGTACTTC
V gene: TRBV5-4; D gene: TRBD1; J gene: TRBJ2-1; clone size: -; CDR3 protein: CASGTAYNEQFF; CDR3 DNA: TGTGCTTCCGGGACAGCCTACAATGAGCAGTTCTTC
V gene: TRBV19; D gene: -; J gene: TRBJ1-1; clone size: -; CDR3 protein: CASSWGAGTEAFF; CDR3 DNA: TGTGCCAGTAGTTGGGGGGCAGGGACTGAAGCTTTCTTT
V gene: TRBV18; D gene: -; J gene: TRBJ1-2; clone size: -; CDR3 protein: CASSPRTAMGYTF; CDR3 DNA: TGTGCCAGCTCACCAAGGACAGCTATGGGCTACACCTTC
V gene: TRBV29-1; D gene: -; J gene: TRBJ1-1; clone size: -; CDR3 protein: CSVVGHRDTEAFF; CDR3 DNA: TGCAGCGTTGTCGGCCATCGGGACACTGAAGCTTTCTTT
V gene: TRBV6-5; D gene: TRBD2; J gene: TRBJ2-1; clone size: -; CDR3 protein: CAASGTSGYNEQFF; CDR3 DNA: TGTGCCGCGTCCGGGACTAGCGGTTACAATGAGCAGTTCTTC
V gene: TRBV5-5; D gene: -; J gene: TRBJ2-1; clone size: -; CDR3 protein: CASSPSGGFNEQFF; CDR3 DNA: TGTGCCAGCAGCCCCTCAGGCGGCTTCAATGAGCAGTTCTTC
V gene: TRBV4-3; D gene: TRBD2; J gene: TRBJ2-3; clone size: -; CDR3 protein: CASSQGQRERDTQYF; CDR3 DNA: TGCGCCAGCAGCCAAGGGCAGCGGGAGAGGGATACGCAGTATTTT
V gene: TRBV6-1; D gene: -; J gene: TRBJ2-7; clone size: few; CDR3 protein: CASKGVVSPYEQYF; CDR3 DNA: TGTGCCAGCAAGGGGGTTGTATCCCCCTACGAGCAGTACTTC
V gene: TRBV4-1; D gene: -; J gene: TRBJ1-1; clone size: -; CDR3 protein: CASSPPEATEAFF; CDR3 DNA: TGCGCCAGCAGCCCCCCGGAGGCGACTGAAGCTTTCTTT
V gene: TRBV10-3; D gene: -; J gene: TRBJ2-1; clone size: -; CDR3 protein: CAISTGIYNEQFF; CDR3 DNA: TGTGCCATCAGCACAGGGATCTACAATGAGCAGTTCTTC
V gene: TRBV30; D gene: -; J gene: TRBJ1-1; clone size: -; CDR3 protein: CACFTPLNTEAFF; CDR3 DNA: TGTGCCTGCTTCACCCCCCTGAACACTGAAGCTTTCTTT
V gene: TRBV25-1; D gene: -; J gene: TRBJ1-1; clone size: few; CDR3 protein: CASSNQGPDTEAFF; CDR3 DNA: TGTGCCAGCAGTAACCAGGGACCCGACACTGAAGCTTTCTTT
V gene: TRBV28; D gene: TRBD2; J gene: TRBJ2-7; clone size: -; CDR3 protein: CASSLALAGITYEQYF; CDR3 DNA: TGTGCCAGCAGTTTAGCACTAGCGGGAATAACCTACGAGCAGTACTTC
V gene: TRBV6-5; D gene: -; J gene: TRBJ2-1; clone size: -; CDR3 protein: CASSPRGDYNEQFF; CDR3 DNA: TGTGCCAGCAGTCCCAGAGGGGACTACAATGAGCAGTTCTTC
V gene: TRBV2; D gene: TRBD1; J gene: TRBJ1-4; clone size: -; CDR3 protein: CASSDPGQGFEKLFF; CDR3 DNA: TGTGCCAGCAGTGACCCGGGACAGGGGTTTGAAAAACTGTTTTTT
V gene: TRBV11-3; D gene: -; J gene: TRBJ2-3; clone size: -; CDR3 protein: CASRGPTDTQYF; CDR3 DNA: TGTGCCAGCAGGGGCCCCACAGATACGCAGTATTTT
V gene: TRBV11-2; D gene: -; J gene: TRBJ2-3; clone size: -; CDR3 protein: CASSLGGRLGPTDTQYF; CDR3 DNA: TGTGCCAGCAGCTTAGGTGGACGTCTTGGTCCCACAGATACGCAGTATTTT
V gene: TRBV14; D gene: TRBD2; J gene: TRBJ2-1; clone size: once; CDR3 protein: CASSQELAAYNEQFF; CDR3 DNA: TGTGCCAGCAGCCAAGAACTAGCGGCGTACAATGAGCAGTTCTTC
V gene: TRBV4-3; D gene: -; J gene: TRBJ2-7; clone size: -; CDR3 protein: CASSQQLSSYEQYF; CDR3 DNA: TGCGCCAGCAGCCAACAGCTGTCGAGCTACGAGCAGTACTTC
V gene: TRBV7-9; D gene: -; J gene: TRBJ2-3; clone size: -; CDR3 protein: CASSPLADTQYF; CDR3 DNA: TGTGCCAGCAGCCCCCTAGCGGATACGCAGTATTTT
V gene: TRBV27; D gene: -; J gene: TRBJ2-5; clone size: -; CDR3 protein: CASSVSPGSAGAQYF; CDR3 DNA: TGTGCCAGCAGCGTCTCCCCGGGTTCGGCTGGGGCCCAGTACTTC
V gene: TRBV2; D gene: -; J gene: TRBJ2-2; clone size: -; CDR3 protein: CASSRPGRGNKDGELFF; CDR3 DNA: TGTGCCAGCAGCCGACCGGGACGGGGAAACAAGGACGGGGAGCTGTTTTTT
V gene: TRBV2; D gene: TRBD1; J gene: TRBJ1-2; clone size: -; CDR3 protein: CASRGGQADGYTF; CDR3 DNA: TGTGCCAGCAGGGGGGGACAGGCGGATGGCTACACCTTC
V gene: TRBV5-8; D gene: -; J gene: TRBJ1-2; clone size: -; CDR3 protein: CASSLTPGARNYGYTF; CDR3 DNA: TGTGCCAGCAGCTTGACGCCCGGGGCCCGTAACTATGGCTACACCTTC
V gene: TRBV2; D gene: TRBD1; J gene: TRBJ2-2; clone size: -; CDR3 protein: CASRDRLNGELFF; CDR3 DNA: TGTGCCAGCCGGGACAGACTAAACGGGGAGCTGTTTTTT
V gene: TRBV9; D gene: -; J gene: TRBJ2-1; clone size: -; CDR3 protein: CASSAGTNHNEQFF; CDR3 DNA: TGTGCCAGCAGCGCCGGGACCAATCACAATGAGCAGTTCTTC
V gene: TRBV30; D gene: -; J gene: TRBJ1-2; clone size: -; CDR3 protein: CAWSIGWGGYTF; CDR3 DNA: TGTGCCTGGAGTATAGGGTGGGGTGGCTACACCTTC
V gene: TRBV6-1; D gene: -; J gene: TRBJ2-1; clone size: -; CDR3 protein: CASVWGGLNEQFF; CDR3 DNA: TGTGCCAGCGTATGGGGGGGCCTCAATGAGCAGTTCTTC
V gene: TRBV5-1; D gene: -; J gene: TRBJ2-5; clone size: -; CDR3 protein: CASSPGSGGETQYF; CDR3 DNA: TGCGCCAGCAGCCCGGGGTCTGGGGGGGAGACCCAGTACTTC
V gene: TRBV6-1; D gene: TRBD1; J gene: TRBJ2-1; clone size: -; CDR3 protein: CASMGTGDLQGQFF; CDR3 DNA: TGTGCCAGCATGGGGACAGGGGACCTCCAAGGGCAGTTCTTC
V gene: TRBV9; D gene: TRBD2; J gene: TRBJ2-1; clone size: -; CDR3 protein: CASSPLSRLAGLSYNEQFF; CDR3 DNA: TGTGCCAGCAGCCCCCTTTCTAGACTAGCGGGACTCTCCTACAATGAGCAGTTCTTC
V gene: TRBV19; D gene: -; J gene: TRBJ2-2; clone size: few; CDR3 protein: CASTAGPAGELFF; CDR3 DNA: TGTGCCAGTACGGCGGGACCCGCCGGGGAGCTGTTTTTT
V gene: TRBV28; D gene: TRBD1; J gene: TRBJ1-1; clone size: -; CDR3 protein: CASSFPGGTEAFF; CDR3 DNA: TGTGCCAGCAGTTTCCCAGGGGGAACTGAAGCTTTCTTT
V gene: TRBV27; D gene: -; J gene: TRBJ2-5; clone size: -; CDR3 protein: CASSLYPDQETQYF; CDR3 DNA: TGTGCCAGCAGTTTATACCCCGACCAAGAGACCCAGTACTTC
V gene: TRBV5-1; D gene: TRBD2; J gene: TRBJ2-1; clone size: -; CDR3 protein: CASSSRLKGLALANEQFF; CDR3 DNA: TGCGCCAGCAGCTCCCGTTTGAAGGGACTAGCCTTAGCGAATGAGCAGTTCTTC
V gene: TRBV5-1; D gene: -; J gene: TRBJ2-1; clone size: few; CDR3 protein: CASSFSGSQNEQFF; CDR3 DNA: TGCGCCAGCAGCTTCTCCGGGAGCCAAAATGAGCAGTTCTTC
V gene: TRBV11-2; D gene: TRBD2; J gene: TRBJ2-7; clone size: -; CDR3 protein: CASSPGLAGLYEQYF; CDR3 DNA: TGTGCCAGCAGCCCGGGACTAGCGGGCCTCTACGAGCAGTACTTC
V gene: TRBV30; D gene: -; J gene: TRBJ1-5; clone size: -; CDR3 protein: CAWRGRGSQPQHF; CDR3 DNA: TGTGCCTGGAGGGGAAGGGGTTCTCAGCCCCAGCATTTT
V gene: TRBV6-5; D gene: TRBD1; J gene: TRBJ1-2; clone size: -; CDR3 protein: CASAAGGNYGYTF; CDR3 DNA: TGTGCCAGCGCCGCAGGGGGCAACTATGGCTACACCTTC